The subject of this entry is one TCR beta chain. The antigen remains undetermined. The source of the sample is a study of T cell repertoires in cytomegalovirus infection. Whole-study context: The public TCR beta signatures pointed to both CMV infection and matching HLA type.

TCRdb analysed the reads with MiXCR anew, one entry per CDR3 protein. The data hold about 770,000 distinct CDR3 sequences, with around 29% observed a single time. The sequencing here drew on cultured CD8+ T cells from PBMCs, taken from culture after CMV antigen stimulation. The TCR sequence derives from a human donor in good health (CMV status not recorded). Some clones in this sample may be carry-over from other donors' samples.

The CDR3 reads CASTLRDISTDTQYF. The CDR3 DNA reads TGTGCCAGCACTCTCCGGGACATCTCGACAGATACGCAGTATTTT. The rearrangement joins TRBV12-3 or TRBV12-4 to TRBJ2-3; possibly TRBD1 for D (6 bases). There are 15 residues in the CDR3. The V end was cut by 7 bases, the J end by 3 bases, with 17 bases between.